This T cell receptor beta chain was found in a study of shared clonotypes between healthy human individuals. Study-wide findings and caveats: The study found roughly 5% of naive CD4 clonotypes shared across a handful of donors.

Germline V CDR1 and CDR2: MNHNS, SASEGT. Trimming cost V 4 bases and J 2 bases, with 16 bases left between them. The CDR3 extends over 16 amino acids. This clone has just one count. Its target is unknown. Measured with immunoSEQ multiplex PCR; TCRdb has only the in-frame clones, and not every one. The sample lists about 2.4 million clones, around 94% occurring once. CD45RA+ naive and CD45RA-negative memory subsets were separated from CD4+ cells. Sequenced material: naive CD4+ T cells sorted from blood. Described subset: CD45RA+ positively selected. This receptor was taken from a man in his late teens or twenties in good health. This rearrangement joins TRBV6-1 to TRBJ2-3; D uncertain. Here the CDR3 reads CASSGSNAPITDTQYF. The CDR3 DNA follows: TGTGCCAGCAGTGGGTCTAACGCACCAATCACAGATACGCAGTATTTT.